This T cell receptor (beta chain) derives from a study of response to subunit inactivated influenza vaccine. Trimming pared 0 bases from V and 10 bases from J, leaving 7 bases between. The CDR3 loop spans 12 amino acids. CDR1 is ENHRY, CDR2 SYGVKD, per germline. Study-level findings and limits: With each seasonal influenza vaccination, the authors suggested, few new T cells are recruited.

This clonotype was counted at least ten times. No antigen is known for it. One entry per CDR3 protein results from TCRdb running MiXCR on the RT-PCR reads. The sample contains roughly 760,000 distinct CDR3 sequences, about 20% of which appear only once. The J gene is TRBJ2-4, the V gene TRBV10-3; D is uncertain. This receptor was obtained from a man between 50 and 59 years old who received an inactivated influenza vaccine. The starting material was PBMCs from blood, obtained 4 to 6 days after vaccination. CDR3 residues: CAISESSDIQYF. CDR3 bases: TGTGCCATCAGTGAGTCGTCGGATATTCAGTACTTC.